A selection of T cell receptor beta chains follows, all from one sample in a study of CD4 T cells in relation to SARS-CoV-2 and coronaviruses. Measured with immunoSEQ multiplex PCR; TCRdb has only the in-frame clones, and not every one. The sample shows some 11,000 clones, more than 65% of them seen only once. Their antigen targets remain unknown. The sample taken for sequencing was CD4+ T cells from PBMCs, cultured in vitro. These receptors were taken from a human donor in good health. Both conserved end residues are part of each CDR3. D genes are given only for firm matches. The size of a clone is reported for some rows only, either as once, few or many, or as a class for expanded clones.

TRBD2 | TRBJ2-3 | - | TRBV7-2 | CASSSGLDADTQYF | TGTGCCAGCAGCTCGGGACTAGATGCAGATACGCAGTATTTT
TRBD2 | TRBJ2-1 | - | TRBV2 | CASSPILAGDKDSSYNEQFF | TGTGCCAGCAGTCCTATACTAGCGGGGGACAAGGACAGCTCCTACAATGAGCAGTTCTTC
- | TRBJ1-1 | - | TRBV6-2/TRBV6-3 | CASSSYRRNNEAFF | TGTGCCAGCAGTAGCTATAGACGGAACAATGAAGCTTTCTTT
- | TRBJ2-7 | once | TRBV6-5 | CASSIGDVAYEQYF | TGTGCCAGCAGCATAGGGGACGTTGCCTACGAGCAGTACTTC
TRBD2 | TRBJ2-1 | - | TRBV11-2 | CASSLGRGGLNEQFF | TGTGCCAGCAGCTTAGGGCGGGGGGGCCTCAATGAGCAGTTCTTC
- | TRBJ2-3 | - | TRBV20-1 | CSVDGTDTQYF | TGCAGTGTAGATGGCACAGATACGCAGTATTTT
TRBD1 | TRBJ2-3 | - | TRBV7-9 | CASSRPTGTGGKDTQYF | TGTGCCAGCAGCCGACCTACCGGGACAGGGGGGAAAGATACGCAGTATTTT
TRBD1 | TRBJ1-4 | once | TRBV5-5 | CASSPTGAEIEKLFF | TGTGCCAGCAGCCCGACAGGGGCGGAGATTGAAAAACTGTTTTTT
TRBD1 | TRBJ1-4 | - | TRBV5-6 | CASSLGGGLSEKLFF | TGTGCCAGCAGCTTGGGAGGGGGCTTAAGTGAAAAACTGTTTTTT
- | TRBJ1-1 | - | TRBV11-1 | CASSPWTNPEAFF | TGTGCCAGCAGTCCATGGACCAACCCTGAAGCTTTCTTT
- | TRBJ1-5 | - | TRBV12-3/TRBV12-4 | CASSFSGPQHF | TGTGCCAGCAGTTTCTCCGGGCCCCAGCATTTT
- | TRBJ1-6 | few | TRBV4-1 | CASSQDWQGFGNSPLHF | TGCGCCAGCAGCCAAGATTGGCAGGGGTTCGGGAATTCACCCCTCCACTTT
- | TRBJ1-2 | - | TRBV3-1/TRBV3-2 | CASSQEGTGYGYTF | TGTGCCAGCAGCCAAGAAGGGACGGGGTATGGCTACACCTTC
TRBD2 | TRBJ2-5 | - | TRBV10-3 | CAISGGGRAETQYF | TGTGCCATCAGTGGCGGCGGGAGGGCAGAGACCCAGTACTTC
TRBD1 | TRBJ2-1 | - | TRBV6-5 | CASSWDRVSNEQFF | TGTGCCAGCAGTTGGGACAGGGTTTCAAATGAGCAGTTCTTC
- | TRBJ2-1 | - | TRBV10-1 | CASSEGGSGYNEQFF | TGCGCCAGCAGTGAAGGTGGGAGCGGCTACAATGAGCAGTTCTTC
- | TRBJ2-7 | - | TRBV11-2 | CASSFASYEQYF | TGTGCCAGCAGCTTCGCGTCCTACGAGCAGTACTTC
- | TRBJ1-3 | - | TRBV7-6 | CASSLDPKPSGNTIYF | TGTGCCAGCAGCTTAGATCCAAAACCCTCTGGAAACACCATATATTTT
- | TRBJ1-2 | - | TRBV14 | CASSQAYRGGSYGYTF | TGTGCCAGCAGCCAAGCGTATAGGGGCGGGAGCTATGGCTACACCTTC
- | TRBJ1-3 | - | TRBV19 | CASRHLTGSGNTIYF | TGTGCCAGTAGGCACTTGACGGGTTCTGGAAACACCATATATTTT
TRBD1 | TRBJ1-1 | - | TRBV7-3 | CASSPDRAGGEAFF | TGTGCCAGCAGCCCGGACAGGGCGGGAGGTGAAGCTTTCTTT
TRBD2 | TRBJ2-3 | - | TRBV6-5 | CASSYLSSGMGDTQYF | TGTGCCAGCAGTTACTTATCTAGCGGGATGGGAGATACGCAGTATTTT
TRBD1 | TRBJ1-4 | - | TRBV5-1 | CASSLEGQGGEKLFF | TGCGCCAGCAGCTTGGAGGGACAGGGGGGTGAAAAACTGTTTTTT
TRBD2 | TRBJ2-1 | - | TRBV29-1 | CSVDRGTSGLVGNEQFF | TGCAGCGTTGATAGGGGGACTAGCGGGCTGGTTGGCAATGAGCAGTTCTTC
TRBD2 | TRBJ2-5 | - | TRBV6-2/TRBV6-3 | CASSPEAGGFQETQYF | TGTGCCAGCAGCCCCGAAGCGGGGGGGTTCCAAGAGACCCAGTACTTC
- | TRBJ2-1 | - | TRBV28 | CASSGSGPYNEQFF | TGTGCCAGCAGTGGGAGCGGGCCTTACAATGAGCAGTTCTTC
TRBD1 | TRBJ2-1 | medium-sized | TRBV2 | CASSSTRGTADNEQFF | TGTGCCAGCAGTTCTACTCGTGGGACAGCGGACAATGAGCAGTTCTTC
TRBD2 | TRBJ2-1 | once | TRBV19 | CASSMTSGPGGNEQFF | TGTGCCAGTAGTATGACTAGCGGGCCCGGGGGGAATGAGCAGTTCTTC
TRBD2 | TRBJ2-3 | once | TRBV4-3 | CASSPGTTSTDTQYF | TGCGCCAGCAGCCCTGGGACTACCAGCACAGATACGCAGTATTTT
TRBD1 | TRBJ1-5 | - | TRBV7-8 | CASSLGTGPSNQPQHF | TGTGCCAGCAGCTTGGGGACAGGGCCTAGCAATCAGCCCCAGCATTTT
TRBD1 | TRBJ2-3 | - | TRBV9 | CASSGTGKTQYF | TGTGCCAGCAGCGGGACAGGGAAAACGCAGTATTTT
- | TRBJ1-3 | - | TRBV3-1/TRBV3-2 | CASSLGADFSGNTIYF | TGTGCCAGCAGCCTCGGGGCCGACTTCTCTGGAAACACCATATATTTT
TRBD1 | TRBJ1-6 | - | TRBV7-8 | CASSSGTGVLVSPLHF | TGTGCCAGCAGCAGCGGGACAGGGGTATTAGTTTCACCCCTCCACTTT
- | TRBJ1-1 | once | TRBV2 | CASSDRRTEAFF | TGTGCCAGCAGTGACAGAAGAACTGAAGCTTTCTTT
TRBD2 | TRBJ2-7 | - | TRBV6-2/TRBV6-3 | CASSYSIASGDYEQYF | TGTGCCAGCAGTTACTCGATCGCTAGCGGAGACTACGAGCAGTACTTC
- | TRBJ2-7 | - | TRBV5-8 | CASSYTTGTGEQYF | TGTGCCAGCAGCTACACTACAGGGACCGGCGAGCAGTACTTC
- | TRBJ1-1 | - | TRBV2 | CASSESRGHPNTEAFF | TGTGCCAGCAGTGAAAGCAGAGGACACCCGAACACTGAAGCTTTCTTT
- | TRBJ1-3 | - | TRBV19 | CASSSGEAGNTIYF | TGTGCCAGTAGTAGCGGGGAGGCTGGAAACACCATATATTTT
- | TRBJ2-3 | - | TRBV7-8 | CASSSHGGGATDTQYF | TGTGCCAGCAGCTCCCACGGAGGGGGGGCGACAGATACGCAGTATTTT
TRBD2 | TRBJ2-7 | once | TRBV19 | CASGRGRESEQYF | TGTGCCAGTGGAAGAGGGAGGGAGTCCGAGCAGTACTTC
- | TRBJ2-7 | - | TRBV29-1 | CSVECCEQYF | TGCAGCGTTGAATGCTGCGAGCAGTACTTC
- | TRBJ1-1 | - | TRBV6-2/TRBV6-3 | CASSMGGTEAFF | TGTGCCAGCAGTATGGGGGGGACTGAAGCTTTCTTT